This T cell receptor (beta chain) was recovered during a study of T cell repertoires in ileal Crohn's disease. The CDR3 sequence is 15 residues long. Per the germline V gene, CDR1 is LNHDA and CDR2 is SQIVND (reference sequence). V dropped 6 bases and J dropped 5 bases, with 19 bases sitting between them. Libraries were prepared by immunoSEQ multiplex PCR; TCRdb keeps only in-frame clonotypes and omits some of them. The table lists 25,000 to 30,000 clones, around 80% of them singletons, with 5.5% to 6.5% in the top ten. The source material was ileal tissue. The chain couples TRBV19 to TRBJ2-5; weak D call: TRBD2 (5 bases). The source of this sequence is an adult with Crohn's disease. The DNA of the CDR3 is TGTGCCAGTAGAACAATGTCGCAAGGAGGCGAGACCCAGTACTTC. It encodes CASRTMSQGGETQYF.